These 18 T cell receptor beta chains share one sample of origin, sequenced in a study of prognosis after radiotherapy for stage I lung cancer. Starting from genomic DNA, TCR beta CDR3 was amplified through two-round multiplex PCR. First-round PCR amplification was performed with primers specific to each TRBV and TRBJ gene. TCRdb called the multiplex PCR reads again in MiXCR, with one record for every CDR3 protein. The repertoire holds under 35,000 distinct CDR3 sequences, with 42% as singletons. This specimen was PBMCs, taken before or after stereotactic body radiation therapy (not recorded which). These receptors all stem from a donor at least 50 years old with non-small cell lung cancer.

This clonotype has just a few counts. The gene calls are TRBV4-1 and TRBJ1-1; TRBD1 might be the D (5 bases). The V gene's germline CDR1 is MGHRA and CDR2 YSYEKL. This CDR3 has 14 amino acids. Trimming cost V 1 base and J 4 bases, with 10 bases left between them. This CDR3 reads CASSQGLGGTEAFF. The CDR3 DNA sequence: TGCGCCAGCAGCCAAGGCTTGGGGGGCACTGAAGCTTTCTTT.

This clonotype came up once. The genes are TRBV6-2 or TRBV6-3 and TRBJ1-2; no clear D. The CDR3 runs 13 residues. CDR1 is MNHEY and CDR2 is SVGEGT in the germline V gene. The V gene lost 8 bases and the J gene lost 7 bases, with 17 bases spanning the gap. The DNA for the CDR3 is TGTGCCAGCTTTCCGGCGATTGGCGCTGGCTACACCTTC. Residues: CASFPAIGAGYTF.

This clonotype was observed at least ten times. This sequence joins TRBV3-1 and TRBJ2-7; D is unclear. V lost 0 bases to trimming and J lost 1 base, with 16 bases between them. Germline CDR1 and CDR2: LGHDT and YNNKEL (reference sequence). The CDR3 loop spans 17 amino acids. The CDR3 reads CASSQDFSGGPSYEQYF. The CDR3 DNA reads as TGTGCCAGCAGCCAAGACTTTTCGGGCGGCCCTTCCTACGAGCAGTACTTC.

Details on this clonotype: It is likely a read error, because the conserved phenylalanine at the end of the CDR3 is missing. V and J are TRBV25-1 and TRBJ1-2, with 8 positions matching TRBD1. J gave up 1 base and V 8 bases, and 15 bases lay outside the gene matches. CDR1 and CDR2 from the germline V gene are MGHDK and SYGVNS. The CDR3 totals 17 residues. CDR3 sequence reads: CASGGPGTGLNNYGYTL. Written as DNA, the CDR3 is TGTGCCAGCGGGGGTCCCGGGACAGGTTTGAATAACTATGGCTACACCCTC.

This clonotype appeared a single time. The chain carries TRBV4-1 and TRBJ2-1, with D hard to call. V was pared by 0 bases and J by 8 bases, with 14 bases between. The V gene's germline CDR1 is MGHRA and CDR2 YSYEKL. The CDR3 covers 15 residues. CDR3 nucleotide sequence: TGCGCCAGCAGCCAAGATCCCACTTACCTGTATGAGCAGTTCTTC. It encodes CASSQDPTYLYEQFF.

This clonotype was observed at least ten times. This chain uses TRBV19 with TRBJ2-3, with D possibly being TRBD1 (5 bases). Germline-derived CDR1 and CDR2 are LNHDA and SQIVND (reference sequence). V gave up 3 bases and J gave up 2 bases, with 12 bases separating them. The CDR3 has 15 amino acids. CDR3: CASSMLGQVTDTQYF. In nucleotides, the CDR3 is TGTGCCAGTAGTATGCTTGGACAAGTCACAGATACGCAGTATTTT.

For this clonotype: The junction departs from the called germline gene at one end, perhaps through a read error. V and J are TRBV6-9 and TRBJ2-1, with D perhaps TRBD1 or TRBD2 (5 bases each). The CDR3 runs to 11 residues. The germline CDR1 and CDR2 sequences are MNHGY and SVAAGI. In nucleotides, the CDR3 is TGTGCCAGCAGTTGGGACCGTCAGCAGTCCTTC. This gives the protein CASSWDRQQSF.

This clonotype was seen repeatedly, ten times or more. The gene calls are TRBV7-9 and TRBJ1-6; 7 bases agree with TRBD1. V was pared by 5 bases and J by 7 bases, with 5 bases of the junction left unmatched. This CDR3 spans 14 amino acids. Germline V gene data show CDR1 as SEHNR and CDR2 as FQNEAQ (reference sequence). DNA of the CDR3: TGTGCCAGCAGCGGACGACAGGGAAATTCACCCCTCCACTTT. This encodes CASSGRQGNSPLHF.

Remarks on this clonotype: A much larger clone lies a single base off, so this may be a read error. The chain carries TRBV5-4 and TRBJ1-2, with 7 bases identical to TRBD1. Trimming removed 4 bases from V and 6 bases from J; junction bases left unmatched: 9. The CDR3 is 14 amino acids. Germline assignment: CDR1 SGHNT and CDR2 YYREEE (reference sequence). For the CDR3, the DNA is TGTGCCAGCAGCATGAATACAGGGGACCATGGCTACACCTTC. Encoded protein: CASSMNTGDHGYTF.

The chain uses TRBV12-3 or TRBV12-4 and TRBJ1-2; D is undetermined. This CDR3 comprises 14 residues. V was clipped by 2 bases and J by 5 bases, with 12 bases between them. The CDR3 reads CASSLPSPGYGYTF. CDR3 bases: TGTGCCAGCAGTTTACCGAGCCCGGGGTATGGCTACACCTTC.

As for this clonotype: A far more abundant clone sits one base away, making this likely a read error. V usage is TRBV6-4 and J usage is TRBJ2-1, with no clear D. Trimming left V 7 bases short and J 0 bases short, with 16 bases between. The length of the CDR3 is 16 residues. Germline V gene lookup returns CDR1 MRHNA and CDR2 SNTAGT. This CDR3 is CASIYGPTSSYNEQFF. The CDR3 DNA sequence: TGTGCCAGCATTTACGGCCCCACGAGCTCCTACAATGAGCAGTTCTTC.

This clonotype has a count of ten or more. The chain links TRBV7-2 to TRBJ1-1, with a possible D match to TRBD1 (5 bases). This CDR3 is built from 16 residues. Germline loops: CDR1 SGHTA, CDR2 FQGNSA. The V end was cut by 2 bases, the J end by 5 bases, with 18 bases between. CDR3 amino acids: CASSLKSVGGWTEAFF. DNA of the CDR3: TGTGCCAGCAGCTTAAAAAGCGTCGGGGGATGGACTGAAGCTTTCTTT.

Ten or more counts support this clonotype. The V gene is TRBV11-2, the J gene TRBJ2-5; tentative D call: TRBD2 (6 bases). The CDR3 runs 13 residues. V lost 4 bases and J 7 bases, leaving 13 bases between the germline ends. Germline loops: CDR1 SGHAT, CDR2 FQNNGV. Written as DNA, the CDR3 is TGTGCCAGCAGCTCGGGCGGGGCCCGGACCCAGTACTTC. This gives the protein CASSSGGARTQYF.

In regard to this clonotype: With a much larger clone just one base away, this may be a read error. V is TRBV9 and J is TRBJ1-1, with D perhaps matching TRBD1 (6 bases). The CDR3 consists of 13 residues. CDR1 is SGDLS, CDR2 YYNGEE, per germline. The V gene lost 1 base and the J gene lost 7 bases, with 11 bases spanning the gap. The DNA of the CDR3 is TGTGCCAGCAGCGTACTCGGACAGTGTGAAGCTTTCTTT. This encodes CASSVLGQCEAFF.

For this clonotype: A much larger clone is a single base away; this may be a read error. The chain combines TRBV5-1 with TRBJ2-1; D not resolved. Germline CDR1 reads SGHRS; CDR2 reads YFSETQ. V dropped 6 bases and J dropped 6 bases, with 13 bases sitting between them. The CDR3 has 13 amino acids. In DNA, the CDR3 is TGCGCCAGCAAGGCTGGTCCCTCCAATGAGCAGTTCTTC. Translation gives CASKAGPSNEQFF.

The V gene is TRBV5-1, the J gene TRBJ1-3, with D possibly matching TRBD1 (6 bases). V gave up 4 bases and J gave up 3 bases, with 14 bases separating them. Germline V gene data show CDR1 as SGHRS and CDR2 as YFSETQ. CDR3 length equals 15 residues. CDR3 DNA sequence: TGCGCCAGCAGCGCGTCAGGGGTTCGTGGAAACACCATATATTTT. Its protein is CASSASGVRGNTIYF.

V usage is TRBV30 and J usage is TRBJ2-3; 14 nucleotides align to TRBD2. CDR3 length: 16 amino acids. Trimming cost V 3 bases and J 5 bases; bases outside gene matches: 7. Germline V gives CDR1 GTSNPN, CDR2 SVGIG (reference sequence). The CDR3: CAWRGTSGRYGDTQYF. The CDR3 DNA is TGTGCCTGGAGAGGGACTAGCGGGAGATATGGAGATACGCAGTATTTT.

By sample share, this clonotype is medium-sized. This rearrangement joins TRBV6-1 to TRBJ2-7; 10 positions match TRBD2. The ends lost 3 bases at V and 4 bases at J; junction bases unmatched: 6. Germline V CDR1 and CDR2: MNHNS, SASEGT. The CDR3 length is 15 residues. CDR3 DNA: TGTGCCAGCAGTGAGGAAGCGGGGGGGCGGTACGAGCAGTACTTC. As protein: CASSEEAGGRYEQYF.